This record covers a single T cell receptor beta chain. Its binding antigen is unknown. No quality values exist for individual bases; no much larger clone is one base distant. This record comes from a study of blood T cells in healthy people across ages (dated by TCRdb to the mid-2010s). Turning to the overall study: Template switching captured roughly one uniquely barcoded TCR beta cDNA molecule per two T cells in model experiments. The study analyzed two additional independent replicas of 1 million unique cDNA reads from the same blood draw for two donors, one aged 18 to 30 and one aged 80 or older. Four age groups were formed from the donors: young (average around 15 years), middle-aged (around 40), aged (roughly 59) and long-lived (less than 85). Using deep sequencing normalized with unique cDNA molecular identifiers, the study measured how TCR beta repertoire diversity changes with age. Points the paper makes about the study in general: Bulk unsorted PBMC profiling prevented conclusive comparison of naive and antigen-experienced compartments. There was a strong correlation between observed TCR beta diversity and the percentage of naive T cells measured by flow cytometry. Donor CMV infection status was unknown, potentially confounding age-related changes in expanded clonotypes. Estimates of total diversity based on one million sequenced T cells were regarded as lower bounds and as underestimates. As age increased, observed TCR beta diversity per million T cells dropped in a roughly linear way, and a significant reduction was already evident by age 40. Compared with the aged group, the long-lived group had more naive CD4+ T cells, fewer expanded clones and increased TCR diversity, suggesting age selection.

Library preparation employed 5' RACE. Sequencing instrument: Illumina HiSeq 2500. A second roughly 7 to 11 cycle PCR used a sample-barcoded 5' primer and a J-beta primer mix. A unique molecular identifier was introduced onto each TCR beta cDNA molecule by a template-switch 5' adaptor carrying 12 random nucleotides. Each sample yielded at least 3 million CDR3-containing paired-end reads. First-strand cDNA was synthesized from all RNA with the Mint cDNA synthesis kit, primed by a TRBC-specific oligonucleotide. Following uracil-DNA glycosylase treatment, all cDNA underwent a first 18-cycle PCR with the universal primers M1SS and BC2_uni_R. In the paper's pipeline: For normalization, 1 million high-quality reads were randomly selected from each sample, with every read carrying a distinct molecular identifier. Reads sharing molecular identifiers were discarded rather than binned into consensus sequences. MiTCR, with a Q25 quality threshold and the strictest error-elimination algorithm, was used for CDR3 identification, clonotype clustering and error correction. A nonparametric unseen species model with Euler transformation was used to estimate lower-bound total TCR beta diversity. The raw public data were reprocessed by TCRdb itself: fastp quality trimming at Q25, MiXCR clonotype calling, in-frame beta chains only. Rows with one shared CDR3 protein collapse into an entry with the most common genes and DNA. These V and J calls are TCRdb output, not the study's own analysis. Present in this sample are around 820,000 distinct CDR3 sequences, roughly 25% of which were seen just once. The ten largest make up approximately 4% of the sample.

Systemically healthy Caucasian individuals from Russia, roughly 40 in total and aged roughly 6 to 95 years, were included as donors. Each donor gave about 9.7 milliliters of peripheral blood, drawn into EDTA-treated Vacutainer tubes. Ficoll-Paque density-gradient centrifugation was used to isolate PBMCs, with at least 7 million per sample. Trizol reagent was used to extract total RNA from PBMCs, with at least 6 micrograms per sample. Naive CD45RAhigh/CD27high T cell percentages were measured by flow cytometry on a PBMC aliquot from every donor. This sample also appeared in a second study, on T cells of mothers and their children. The second source states: Nine systemically healthy Caucasian individuals, comprising three mothers and their six children, were included as donors. cDNA synthesis consumed the entire amount of extracted RNA, loaded at roughly 1.5 ug RNA in each 15 ul reaction. Sample barcodes and 2-4 random nucleotides were added via the M1S primer in the second PCR. Over 9.5 million TCR beta CDR3 reads came from each mother, compared with some 3 million reads from each child. Thymic selection shapes the output of TCR recombination in a similar way in related and unrelated pairs, and inherited differences have a minor effect. Related mother-child pairs always showed normalized repertoire overlap that was slightly higher than in unrelated mother-child pairs, though the difference was never significant. No persistent microchimeric T cell clones were detected, at a sensitivity of approximately 90 clones per million clonotypes. In the study, deep NGS was used to compare the TCR beta repertoires of mothers and children, and features distinguishing related mother-child pairs from unrelated individuals were sought. Mothers averaged roughly 40 +/- 4 years of age and children averaged around 10 +/- 4 years. After adapter ligation was performed with NEBNext reagents, the libraries were sequenced on an Illumina HiSeq 2000 with 100+100 nt paired-end reads. Mother and child libraries were prepared a month apart and sequenced in separate runs to prevent cross-contamination. Between about 500,000 and 2,100,000 distinct TCR beta clonotypes were identified per donor. Naive TCR beta clonotypes were estimated from low-frequency clonotypes matched to each donor's FACS-determined naive share, without sorting.

The source of this sequence is a boy between 10 and 17 years old in good health. The sequenced sample was blood.

The nucleotide sequence reads TGTGCCAGAATACACCTGGACCAAGAGACCCAGTACTTC. It encodes CARIHLDQETQYF. The chain is encoded by TRBV28 joined to TRBJ2-5; the D gene is not confidently resolved. Taken from cysteine to phenylalanine, the CDR3 has 13 residues. Of the read, only the CDR3 DNA is kept; its 39 bases are in frame from base 1. Per the germline V gene, MDHEN is the CDR1 and SYDVKM is the CDR2. V is clipped by 9 bases and J by 0 bases, and the sequence between their germline boundaries is 11 bases long.